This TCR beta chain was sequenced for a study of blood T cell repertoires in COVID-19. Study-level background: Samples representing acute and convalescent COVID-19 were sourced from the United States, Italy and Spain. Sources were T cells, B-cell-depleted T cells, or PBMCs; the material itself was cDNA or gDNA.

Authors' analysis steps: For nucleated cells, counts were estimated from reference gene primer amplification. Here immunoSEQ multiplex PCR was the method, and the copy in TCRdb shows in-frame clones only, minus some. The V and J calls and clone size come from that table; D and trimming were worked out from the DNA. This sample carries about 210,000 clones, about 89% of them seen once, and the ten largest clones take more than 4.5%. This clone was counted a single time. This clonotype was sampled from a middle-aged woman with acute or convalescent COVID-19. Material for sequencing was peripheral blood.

CDR3 sequence (DNA): TGTGCCAGCATCCCCCTCCGTGCCGGGGAGTTCACTGAAGCTTTCTTT. Translating gives CASIPLRAGEFTEAFF. The V and J genes are TRBV2 and TRBJ1-1; D is undetermined. Germline loops: CDR1 SNHLY, CDR2 FYNNEI. Trimming took off 7 bases at V and 4 bases at J, with 22 bases between the two ends. The CDR3 runs 16 residues.